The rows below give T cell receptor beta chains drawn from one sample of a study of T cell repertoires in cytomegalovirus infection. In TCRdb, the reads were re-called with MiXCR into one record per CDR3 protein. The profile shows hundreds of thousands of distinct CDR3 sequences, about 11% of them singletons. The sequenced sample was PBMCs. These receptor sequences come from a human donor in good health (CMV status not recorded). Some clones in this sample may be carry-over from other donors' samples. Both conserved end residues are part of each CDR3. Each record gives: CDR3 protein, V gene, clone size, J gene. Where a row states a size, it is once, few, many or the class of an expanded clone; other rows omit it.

CASSDSQPQHF	TRBV19	few	TRBJ1-5
CSARTGLSSYNSPLHF	TRBV20-1	few	TRBJ1-6
CASSANPSRSRGETQYF	TRBV5-6	-	TRBJ2-5
CASRTDRTQETQYF	TRBV2	many	TRBJ2-5
CASSPRAYGYTF	TRBV28	few	TRBJ1-2
CASSLTGGSQETQYF	TRBV7-3	many	TRBJ2-5
CASRRTLTWDVYTF	TRBV28	many	TRBJ1-2
CANSSTGTEAFF	TRBV10-3	many	TRBJ1-1
CASSPDPGVNTETQYF	TRBV5-4	many	TRBJ2-5
CASSPGWAGSYEQYF	TRBV3-1	many	TRBJ2-7
CSATTPYGYTF	TRBV20-1	many	TRBJ1-2
CASSYSGSPLSGANVLTF	TRBV6-2/TRBV6-3	-	TRBJ2-6
CASSLKGQGVLEWNYGYTF	TRBV4-2	-	TRBJ1-2
CASSLGQVNTEAFF	TRBV7-9	many	TRBJ1-1
CASNQVGQSSGNTIYF	TRBV11-3	few	TRBJ1-3
CASKGSTGILPGYTF	TRBV2	many	TRBJ1-2
CASSSTQAELAGEIYEQYF	TRBV28	-	TRBJ2-7
CASSPPGTGRYEQYF	TRBV7-9	many	TRBJ2-7
CASSAPGLAGENEQYF	TRBV28	-	TRBJ2-7
CASREDRVDEQYF	TRBV6-1	many	TRBJ2-7
CASSRPGLARNEQFF	TRBV7-6	many	TRBJ2-1
CASRGQAISGNTIYF	TRBV5-1	many	TRBJ1-3
CASSLIGTGALGSPLHF	TRBV28	many	TRBJ1-6
CSARYRDSVPHEQFF	TRBV20-1	-	TRBJ2-1
CASRRAGSTDTQYF	TRBV19	few	TRBJ2-3
CASSPGTSALPNEQFF	TRBV5-1	few	TRBJ2-1
CSARGPSGGGDTQYF	TRBV20-1	many	TRBJ2-3
CATSSRTLGNTIYF	TRBV6-1	many	TRBJ1-3
CASSDRTLLPVNYGYTF	TRBV19	many	TRBJ1-2
CATSGEGLGQETQYF	TRBV24-1	few	TRBJ2-5
CASSDGTGGIRYTF	TRBV9	many	TRBJ1-2
CASSETTGTGPWNEQFF	TRBV2	-	TRBJ2-1
CASSFEWTRSNEQFF	TRBV27	many	TRBJ2-1
CASSVTSLTEQFF	TRBV7-7	many	TRBJ2-1
CASSIEPGHPETQYF	TRBV19	many	TRBJ2-5
CASRSHEGYRGGSGNTIYF	TRBV5-4	few	TRBJ1-3
CSVRRGSAINRGPNTEAFF	TRBV29-1	few	TRBJ1-1
CATEPGQKNSPLHF	TRBV6-1	many	TRBJ1-6
CASSPTDLNYGYTF	TRBV19	-	TRBJ1-2
CASSQEWTGELFF	TRBV4-1	many	TRBJ2-2
CASSDGSPGPEKLFF	TRBV2	many	TRBJ1-4
CAVVGLGEAEQFF	TRBV2	-	TRBJ2-1